This T cell receptor (beta chain) derives from a study of blood T cell repertoires in COVID-19. Background on the study: The analysed material was cDNA or gDNA that came from T cells, B-cell-depleted T cells, or PBMCs.

The study assigned cohorts using participant-reported clinical history. What the recovered Cohort 3 donors had was two negative PCRs, clearance, or symptom resolution. Profiled with immunoSEQ multiplex PCR; TCRdb holds only in-frame clones, not every one. The sample holds about 190,000 clones, about four fifths seen once. The CDR3 extends over 10 amino acids. Germline V gene sequence: CDR1 SEHNR, CDR2 FQNEAQ (reference sequence). Trimming shortened V by 11 bases and J by 1 base, and 5 bases separated the two germline ends. The chain uses TRBV7-9 and TRBJ1-1; D perhaps matches TRBD1 (5 bases). This TCR was sampled from a woman in her twenties or thirties who had recovered from COVID-19. The sample consisted of PBMCs or T cells enriched from blood (not recorded which). CDR3 DNA: TGTGCCGGACAGAACACTGAAGCTTTCTTT. Encoded protein: CAGQNTEAFF.